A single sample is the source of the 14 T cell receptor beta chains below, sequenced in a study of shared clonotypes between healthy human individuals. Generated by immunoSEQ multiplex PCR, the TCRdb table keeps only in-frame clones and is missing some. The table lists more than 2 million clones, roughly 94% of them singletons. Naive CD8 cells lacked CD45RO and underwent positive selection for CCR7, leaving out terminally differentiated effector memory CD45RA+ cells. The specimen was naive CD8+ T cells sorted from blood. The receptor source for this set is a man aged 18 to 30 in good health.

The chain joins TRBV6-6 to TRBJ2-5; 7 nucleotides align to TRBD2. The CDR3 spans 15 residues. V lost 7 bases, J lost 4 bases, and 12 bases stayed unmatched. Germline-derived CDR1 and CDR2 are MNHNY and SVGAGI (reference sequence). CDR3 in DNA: TGTGCCAGCAAAATCTACCGGGGGGAGTTAGAGACCCAGTACTTC. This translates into CASKIYRGELETQYF.

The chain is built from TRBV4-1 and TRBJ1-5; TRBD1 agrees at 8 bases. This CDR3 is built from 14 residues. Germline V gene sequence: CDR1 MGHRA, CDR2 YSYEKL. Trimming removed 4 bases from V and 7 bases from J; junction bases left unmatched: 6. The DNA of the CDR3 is TGCGCCAGCAGCCTCCCGGACAGGGACCAGCCCCAGCATTTT. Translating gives CASSLPDRDQPQHF.

The CDR3 coding sequence is TGCGCCAGCAGCCAAGACGGTGGCTACTCGTACTACAATGAGCAGTTCTTC. It translates to CASSQDGGYSYYNEQFF. The chain has TRBV4-1 and TRBJ2-1, with D unclear. Germline lookup yields CDR1 MGHRA and CDR2 YSYEKL. V was shortened by 0 bases and J by 3 bases, with 15 bases between the two germline ends. This CDR3 spans 17 amino acids.

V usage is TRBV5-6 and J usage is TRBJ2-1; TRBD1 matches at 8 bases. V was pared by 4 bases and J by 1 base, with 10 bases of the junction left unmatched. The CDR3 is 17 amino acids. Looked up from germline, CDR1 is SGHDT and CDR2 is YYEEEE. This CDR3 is CASSNGQGIGSYNEQFF. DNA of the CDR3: TGTGCCAGCAGCAACGGACAGGGTATAGGGTCCTACAATGAGCAGTTCTTC.

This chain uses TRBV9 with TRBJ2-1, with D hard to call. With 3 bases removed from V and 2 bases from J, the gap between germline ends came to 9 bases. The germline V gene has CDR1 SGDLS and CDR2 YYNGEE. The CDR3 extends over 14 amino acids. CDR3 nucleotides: TGTGCCAGCAGCGCAACCGCACCCTACAATGAGCAGTTCTTC. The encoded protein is CASSATAPYNEQFF.

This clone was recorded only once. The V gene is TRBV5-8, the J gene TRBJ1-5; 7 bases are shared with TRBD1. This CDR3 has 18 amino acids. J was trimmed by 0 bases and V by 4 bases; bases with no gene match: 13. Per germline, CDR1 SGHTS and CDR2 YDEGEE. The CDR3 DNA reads TGTGCCAGCAGCCCCCACCTGGGACAGCTGAATAGCAATCAGCCCCAGCATTTT. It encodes CASSPHLGQLNSNQPQHF.

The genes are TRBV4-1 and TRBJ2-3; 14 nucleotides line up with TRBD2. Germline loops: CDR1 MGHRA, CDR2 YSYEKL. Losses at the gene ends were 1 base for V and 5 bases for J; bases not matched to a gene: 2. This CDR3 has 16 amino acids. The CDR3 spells CASSQGLAGGQDTQYF. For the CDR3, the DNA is TGCGCCAGCAGCCAAGGACTAGCGGGGGGGCAAGATACGCAGTATTTT.

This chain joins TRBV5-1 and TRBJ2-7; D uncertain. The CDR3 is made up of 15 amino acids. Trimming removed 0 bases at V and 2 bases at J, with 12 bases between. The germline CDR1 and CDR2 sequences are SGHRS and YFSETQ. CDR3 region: CASSLARTQTYEQYF. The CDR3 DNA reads TGCGCCAGCAGCTTGGCCCGGACCCAAACCTACGAGCAGTACTTC.

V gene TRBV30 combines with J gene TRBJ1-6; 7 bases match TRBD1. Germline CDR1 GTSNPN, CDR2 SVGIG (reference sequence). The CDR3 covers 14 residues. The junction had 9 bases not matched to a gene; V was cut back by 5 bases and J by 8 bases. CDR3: CAWGEGGPYSPLHF. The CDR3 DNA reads TGTGCCTGGGGGGAAGGGGGCCCTTATTCACCCCTCCACTTT.

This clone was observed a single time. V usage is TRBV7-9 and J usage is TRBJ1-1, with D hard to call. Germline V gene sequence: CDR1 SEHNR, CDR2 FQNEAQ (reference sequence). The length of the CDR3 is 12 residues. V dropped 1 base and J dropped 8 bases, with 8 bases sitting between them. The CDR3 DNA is TGTGCCAGCAGCTTAGTCCTCCAGGAAGCTTTCTTT. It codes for CASSLVLQEAFF.

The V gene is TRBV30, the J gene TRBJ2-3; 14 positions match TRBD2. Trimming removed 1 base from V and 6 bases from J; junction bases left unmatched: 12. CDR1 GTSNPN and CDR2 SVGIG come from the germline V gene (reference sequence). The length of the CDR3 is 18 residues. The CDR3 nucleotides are TGTGCCTGGAGTGGTGGACTAGCGGGAGGTGCACCACTCGATACGCAGTATTTT. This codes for CAWSGGLAGGAPLDTQYF.

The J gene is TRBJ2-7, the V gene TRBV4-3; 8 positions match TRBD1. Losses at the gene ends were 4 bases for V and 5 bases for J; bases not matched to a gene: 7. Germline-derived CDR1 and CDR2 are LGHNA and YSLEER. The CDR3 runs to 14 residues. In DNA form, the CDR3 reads TGCGCCAGCAGCCCAAGGACAGGGATCGACGAGCAGTACTTC. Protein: CASSPRTGIDEQYF.

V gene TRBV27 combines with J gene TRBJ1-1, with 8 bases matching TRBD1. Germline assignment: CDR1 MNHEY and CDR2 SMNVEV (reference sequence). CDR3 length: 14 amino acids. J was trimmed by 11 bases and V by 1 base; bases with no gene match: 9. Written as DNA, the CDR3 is TGTGCCAGCAGTTTATTCCGGACAGGGTTGGTGGCTTTCTTT. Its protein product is CASSLFRTGLVAFF.

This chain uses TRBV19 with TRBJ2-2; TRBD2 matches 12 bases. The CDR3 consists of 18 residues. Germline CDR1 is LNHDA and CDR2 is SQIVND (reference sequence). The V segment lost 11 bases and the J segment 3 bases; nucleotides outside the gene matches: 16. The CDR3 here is CASQKLTSGGTYTGELFF. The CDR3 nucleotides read TGTGCCTCCCAAAAGCTGACTAGCGGGGGTACATACACCGGGGAGCTGTTTTTT.